The clone carrying this TCR beta chain was seen a few times. Its antigen is still unknown. Assay: immunoSEQ multiplex PCR; the TCRdb copy retains only in-frame clones and omits some. The sample shows around 330,000 clones, about 64% of them seen only once. The data were obtained in a study of cytotoxic CD8 clonotypes in ibrutinib-treated CLL. Study context: Response sampling took place at median approximately eleven months of treatment, range 6 to 36. Each sample contained, on average, about 250,000 productive templates and about 88,000 productive rearrangements. Broader study findings: Private clonotypes, not public ones, expanded at ibrutinib response.

The CDR3 length is 15 residues. Germline loops: CDR1 SGHKS, CDR2 YYEKEE (reference sequence). Trimming removed 4 bases from V and 3 bases from J; junction bases left unmatched: 2. This clonotype originated in a human donor with chronic lymphocytic leukemia. The sequenced sample was PBMCs, obtained after 36 months of ibrutinib treatment. This chain joins TRBV5-5 and TRBJ1-5; TRBD1 agrees at 12 bases. In DNA form, the CDR3 reads TGTGCCAGCAGCCGGGACAGGGGGCTCAATCAGCCCCAGCATTTT. Translated, it gives CASSRDRGLNQPQHF.